The 27 T cell receptor beta chains below were found in one sample sequenced in a study of shared clonotypes between healthy human individuals (dated by TCRdb to the early 2020s). Library preparation employed the immunoSEQ multiplex PCR assay. TCRdb carries this immuneACCESS record with in-frame sequences only. Its versions omit some clonotypes, under half of them owing to an unresolved V gene in the studies checked, with the rest unexplained. Recorded for this sample are 950,000 to 1,100,000 clones; about 70% of them occurred a single time. The ten largest clones represent approximately 1.5% of the sample. The source material was memory CD4+ T cells sorted from blood. The sample's cell subset or site, from its label and the paper: CD45RA-negative fraction. These receptors originate from a young man in good health.

The rearrangement joins TRBV10-3 to TRBJ1-6, with a weak D call TRBD1 (6 bases). With 10 bases removed from V and 10 bases from J, the gap between germline ends came to 23 bases. Germline values: CDR1 ENHRY, CDR2 SYGVKD. This CDR3 is built from 15 residues. CDR3 nucleotide sequence: TGTGCCACTTCAGAGACAGGTTCTTTTCGATCACCCCTCCACTTT. Protein: CATSETGSFRSPLHF.

The chain combines TRBV2 with TRBJ1-1; D uncertain. The CDR3 has 16 amino acids. The germline CDR1 and CDR2 sequences are SNHLY and FYNNEI. Trimming cost V 3 bases and J 6 bases, with 20 bases left between them. The CDR3 DNA reads as TGTGCCAGCAGTGAGGGAGCAGTAAGTTTGGGCTCTGAAGCTTTCTTT. This encodes CASSEGAVSLGSEAFF.

The chain carries TRBV5-6 and TRBJ2-3; D tentatively fits TRBD1 or TRBD2 (5 bases each). The ends were cut back, 3 bases at V and 0 bases at J, with 14 bases in the middle. Looked up from germline, CDR1 is SGHDT and CDR2 is YYEEEE. The CDR3 has 16 residues. This CDR3 is CASSSSRDGSTDTQYF. Written as DNA, the CDR3 is TGTGCCAGCAGCTCAAGTCGGGACGGTAGCACAGATACGCAGTATTTT.

DNA for the CDR3: TGCGCCAGCAGGCTCACGGATGGTGGGCGGGCCAACGTCCTGACTTTC. This codes for CASRLTDGGRANVLTF. The rearrangement joins TRBV4-3 to TRBJ2-6; D is uncertain. The CDR3 length is 16 residues. Germline V gene lookup returns CDR1 LGHNA and CDR2 YSLEER. V lost 6 bases, J lost 5 bases, and 17 bases lay in between.

As regards this clone: This sample also contains other DNA sequences that code for the same CDR3. V is TRBV2 and J is TRBJ2-7; D unclear. V was pared by 4 bases and J by 5 bases, with 9 bases between. The CDR3 length is 12 residues. In germline, CDR1 is SNHLY, CDR2 FYNNEI. As DNA, the CDR3 is TGTGCCAGCAGTGTGGTCACCAACGAGCAGTACTTC. Protein: CASSVVTNEQYF.

This clone showed up just a few times. The chain is built from TRBV5-5 and TRBJ2-1; D uncertain. CDR3 length: 15 residues. The germline CDR1 and CDR2 sequences are SGHKS and YYEKEE (reference sequence). V lost 1 base and J 8 bases, leaving 16 bases between the germline ends. The CDR3 DNA reads TGTGCCAGCAGCTTGTCAATCCAAGGAATCGATGAGCAGTTCTTC. This codes for CASSLSIQGIDEQFF.

The chain is built from TRBV10-1 and TRBJ2-1; the D is unclear. From germline, CDR1 is WNHNN and CDR2 SYGVQD (reference sequence). This CDR3 has 13 amino acids. Trimming took off 5 bases at V and 0 bases at J, with 5 bases between the two ends. The CDR3 DNA reads TGCGCCAGCAGTCCGGACTCCTACAATGAGCAGTTCTTC. This sequence encodes CASSPDSYNEQFF.

This clone was seen a few times. V gene TRBV4-1 combines with J gene TRBJ2-2, with 8 bases identical to TRBD2. Looked up from germline, CDR1 is MGHRA and CDR2 is YSYEKL. This CDR3 spans 18 amino acids. V trimming: 0 bases; J trimming: 4 bases; junction bases outside the gene matches: 10. The CDR3 sequence is CASSQDLAGGVGTGELFF. CDR3 nucleotides: TGCGCCAGCAGCCAAGATCTGGCGGGGGGAGTAGGCACCGGGGAGCTGTTTTTT.

About this clone itself: Other DNA sequences in this sample translate to the same CDR3. The chain carries TRBV30 and TRBJ2-1; no reliable D call. Trimming shortened V by 1 base and J by 8 bases, and 6 bases separated the two germline ends. The CDR3 totals 11 residues. CDR1 and CDR2 (germline): GTSNPN, SVGIG (reference sequence). The CDR3 spells CAWSARDEQFF. CDR3 DNA sequence: TGTGCCTGGAGTGCAAGAGATGAGCAGTTCTTC.

Only one count was recorded for this clone. The chain joins TRBV7-8 to TRBJ2-1; 12 bases line up with TRBD2. The CDR3 sequence is 16 residues long. Germline CDR1 reads SGHVS; CDR2 reads FQNEAQ. The ends lost 4 bases at V and 2 bases at J; junction bases unmatched: 3. As DNA, the CDR3 is TGTGCCAGCAGCTCCCGGACTAGCGGGGCCTACAATGAGCAGTTCTTC. Translating it yields CASSSRTSGAYNEQFF.

The chain joins TRBV4-3 to TRBJ2-7; tentative D call: TRBD2 (5 bases). V lost 4 bases, J lost 7 bases, and 20 bases lay in between. The germline V gene has CDR1 LGHNA and CDR2 YSLEER. This CDR3 contains 15 residues. CDR3 nucleotide sequence: TGCGCCAGCAGCCTCGAAGGTGCTAAACTAGAAGAGCAGTACTTC. This translates into CASSLEGAKLEEQYF.

The chain carries TRBV6-5 and TRBJ2-1; D may be TRBD1 or TRBD2 (6 bases each). The CDR3 spans 12 residues. V gave up 4 bases and J gave up 10 bases, with 11 bases separating them. Germline-derived CDR1 and CDR2 are MNHEY and SVGAGI. The CDR3 is CASSSAGGEQFF. In DNA, the CDR3 is TGTGCCAGCAGTTCCGCCGGGGGCGAGCAGTTCTTC.

The chain has TRBV11-3 and TRBJ1-2; D is ambiguous. V lost 8 bases and J lost 0, with 13 bases in between. The germline V gene encodes CDR1 SGHNT and CDR2 YENEEA. The CDR3 has 14 residues. CDR3 residues: CASRLAVSNYGYTF. As DNA, the CDR3 is TGTGCCAGCCGACTTGCGGTCTCTAACTATGGCTACACCTTC.

The V gene is TRBV7-2, the J gene TRBJ2-1; 9 bases match TRBD1. There are 16 residues in the CDR3. CDR1 and CDR2 from the germline V gene are SGHTA and FQGNSA. V dropped 0 bases and J dropped 9; count of bases not matched to a gene: 9. The CDR3 DNA is TGTGCCAGCAGCTTAGCCGGGACAGGGAAGAGGATTGAGCAGTTCTTC. Its translation is CASSLAGTGKRIEQFF.

This clone appeared a single time. The gene calls are TRBV5-1 and TRBJ2-5; D not resolved. The V gene lost 1 base and the J gene lost 5 bases, with 9 bases spanning the gap. This CDR3 is built from 13 residues. Germline V gene data show CDR1 as SGHRS and CDR2 as YFSETQ. Here the CDR3 DNA reads TGCGCCAGCAGCTTGCAGATCGGCGAGACCCAGTACTTC. Translating gives CASSLQIGETQYF. Full variable domain (remainder filled in from reference TRBV5-1 and TRBJ2-5): KAGVTQTPRYLIKTRGQQVTLSCSPISGHRSVSWYQQTPGQGLQFLFEYFSETQRNKGNFPGRFSGRQFSNSRSEMNVSTLELGDSALYLCASSLQIGETQYFGPGTRLLVL.

The chain links TRBV15 to TRBJ1-5, with D hard to call. The length of the CDR3 is 15 residues. V dropped 0 bases and J dropped 5 bases, with 11 bases sitting between them. Germline CDR1 and CDR2: LNHNV and YYDKDF (reference sequence). CDR3 sequence reads: CATSRETGHDQPQHF. Here the CDR3 DNA reads TGTGCCACCAGCAGAGAGACCGGGCATGATCAGCCCCAGCATTTT.

The chain combines TRBV6-1 with TRBJ2-7, with 14 bases identical to TRBD2. The CDR3 runs 15 residues. J was trimmed by 7 bases and V by 3 bases; bases with no gene match: 5. In germline, CDR1 is MNHNS, CDR2 SASEGT. The CDR3 loop reads CASSDGTSGSEEQYF. CDR3 coding DNA: TGTGCCAGCAGTGACGGGACTAGCGGGAGTGAAGAGCAGTACTTC.

This chain links TRBV7-2 with TRBJ1-5; 10 bases are shared with TRBD1. CDR1 and CDR2 from the germline V gene are SGHTA and FQGNSA. Germline trimming cut 5 bases from V and 5 bases from J; bases unmatched to any gene: 6. The CDR3 extends over 15 amino acids. The CDR3 coding sequence is TGTGCCAGCAGCACTCCGGGACAGGGGCATCAGCCCCAGCATTTT. Its protein is CASSTPGQGHQPQHF.

As concerns this clone: Other DNA sequences within the sample encode an identical CDR3. The rearrangement uses TRBV18 and TRBJ2-2; D is ambiguous. The CDR3 has 13 residues. CDR1 and CDR2 from the germline V gene are KGHSH and LQKENI. Trimming removed 0 bases from V and 5 bases from J, with 4 bases in between. CDR3 bases: TGTGCCAGCTCACCACCTGGGACCGGGGAGCTGTTTTTT. This translates into CASSPPGTGELFF.

This clone was observed once. The chain has TRBV6-5 and TRBJ1-2, with D hard to call. The CDR3 runs 13 residues. The germline V gene encodes CDR1 MNHEY and CDR2 SVGAGI. V was pared by 9 bases and J by 4 bases, with 15 bases between. CDR3 residues: CARWSRPFYGYTF. In nucleotides, the CDR3 is TGTGCCAGATGGAGCAGGCCATTCTATGGCTACACCTTC.

This clone was counted only a few times. The chain is built from TRBV6-5 and TRBJ1-5; TRBD1 matches 7 bases. The CDR3 totals 13 residues. The germline CDR1 and CDR2 sequences are MNHEY and SVGAGI. V was clipped by 7 bases and J by 7 bases; unmatched bases: 7. CDR3 sequence: CASNPQGRQPQHF. The CDR3 nucleotides read TGTGCCAGCAACCCACAGGGGAGGCAGCCCCAGCATTTT.

This chain connects TRBV10-1 to TRBJ2-1, with TRBD2 identical over 9 bases. The V segment lost 5 bases and the J segment 1 base; nucleotides outside the gene matches: 0. The CDR3 extends over 14 amino acids. Per the germline V gene, CDR1 is WNHNN and CDR2 is SYGVQD (reference sequence). The CDR3 bases are TGCGCCAGCAGTACTAGCGGGTCCTACAATGAGCAGTTCTTC. Its protein is CASSTSGSYNEQFF.

V and J are TRBV7-3 and TRBJ2-1, with a tentative D call TRBD1 (7 bases). There are 17 residues in the CDR3. From germline, CDR1 is SGHTA and CDR2 FQGTGA. Trimming removed 1 base at V and 4 bases at J, with 17 bases between. CDR3 sequence: CASSLKGAGSVYNEQFF. CDR3 DNA sequence: TGTGCCAGCAGCTTAAAGGGGGCCGGGAGCGTTTACAATGAGCAGTTCTTC.

The rearrangement joins TRBV7-9 to TRBJ2-5; 7 positions match TRBD1. Germline loops: CDR1 SEHNR, CDR2 FQNEAQ (reference sequence). Germline trimming cut 6 bases from V and 4 bases from J; bases unmatched to any gene: 5. CDR3 size: 13 residues. As DNA, the CDR3 is TGTGCCAGCAGTCAGGGGGATTTAGAGACCCAGTACTTC. It specifies CASSQGDLETQYF.

Comments on this clone: The identical CDR3 is also encoded by other nucleotide sequences in the sample. The rearrangement uses TRBV5-1 and TRBJ2-3; D is uncertain. Germline CDR1 and CDR2: SGHRS and YFSETQ. With 0 bases removed from V and 4 bases from J, the gap between germline ends came to 6 bases. The CDR3 totals 13 residues. DNA for the CDR3: TGCGCCAGCAGCTTGGCCGCGGCAGATACGCAGTATTTT. This codes for CASSLAAADTQYF.

The chain couples TRBV11-1 to TRBJ2-2; 9 bases line up with TRBD2. Per the germline V gene, CDR1 is SGHAT and CDR2 is FQDESV (reference sequence). There are 16 residues in the CDR3. V trimming: 4 bases; J trimming: 1 base; junction bases outside the gene matches: 4. The CDR3: CASSSAGGENTGELFF. The CDR3 DNA follows: TGTGCCAGCAGCTCCGCGGGGGGGGAGAACACCGGGGAGCTGTTTTTT. Based on the CDR3 plus reference TRBV11-1 and TRBJ2-2, the full variable domain is EAEVAQSPRYKITEKSQAVAFWCDPISGHATLYWYRQILGQGPELLVQFQDESVVDDSQLPKDRFSAERLKGVDSTLKIQPAELGDSAMYLCASSSAGGENTGELFFGEGSRLTVL.

V is TRBV9 and J is TRBJ1-6; 7 bases are shared with TRBD1. CDR1 SGDLS and CDR2 YYNGEE come from the germline V gene. The length of the CDR3 is 17 residues. V trimming: 4 bases; J trimming: 5 bases; junction bases outside the gene matches: 12. The CDR3 loop reads CASSTHPSGTDNSPLHF. The CDR3 nucleotides are TGTGCCAGCAGCACTCATCCGTCCGGGACAGATAATTCACCCCTCCACTTT.